This T cell receptor beta chain is drawn from a study of blood T cell repertoires in COVID-19. Study in general: Sources were T cells, B-cell-depleted T cells, or PBMCs; the material itself was cDNA or gDNA.

As handled by the study authors: Nucleated cell counts were estimated from reference gene primer amplification. TCRdb keeps only in-frame clones here, not all; method: immunoSEQ multiplex PCR. That table furnishes V, J and clone size, whereas the DNA furnished D and trimming. The sample comprises 380,000 or so clones, around 84% of which are singletons, and 0.85% to 1.3% rests with the top ten. CDR1 is MNHEY and CDR2 is SVGAGI in the germline V gene. This CDR3 contains 15 residues. With 6 bases removed from V and 3 bases from J, the gap between germline ends came to 18 bases. The V gene is TRBV6-5, the J gene TRBJ2-7, with a possible D match to TRBD2 (6 bases). This receptor was taken from a human donor with acute or convalescent COVID-19. The donor label of this sample is uncertain. The sample was peripheral blood. CDR3 sequence reads: CASSPEGQGYYEQYF. CDR3 bases: TGTGCCAGCAGCCCGGAGGGGCAGGGATACTACGAGCAGTACTTC.